The T cell receptor beta chain under discussion was sequenced for a study of blood T cell repertoires in COVID-19. Study information: COVID-19 samples collected from the United States, Italy and Spain covered acute and convalescent phases. In each case, the material was cDNA or gDNA derived from T cells, B-cell-depleted T cells, or PBMCs.

This clone has only a few counts. The CDR3 contains 12 residues. Per the germline V gene, CDR1 is MDHEN and CDR2 is SYDVKM. V shed 3 bases and J 13 bases; nucleotides not matched to a gene: 8. Per the study methods: Amplifying reference gene primers gave estimates of nucleated cell counts. The assay was immunoSEQ multiplex PCR, and TCRdb's table has in-frame clones only and misses some. From that table come the V and J calls and clone size; the DNA was used to work out D and trimming. Of about 67,000 clones in the sample, roughly nine tenths were seen once. Sequencing input: peripheral blood. This TCR derives from a man aged 45-65 years with active COVID-19. J is TRBJ1-2 and V is TRBV28; TRBD1 matches at 7 bases. The CDR3 reads CASSLSAGGFTF. As DNA, the CDR3 is TGTGCCAGCAGTTTGTCGGCAGGGGGGTTCACCTTC.